A single sample gave rise to the 20 T cell receptor beta chains below, sequenced in a study of blood T cell repertoires in COVID-19. The protocol was immunoSEQ multiplex PCR, while the TCRdb copy is restricted to in-frame clones and leaves out a portion. The repertoire includes approximately 200,000 clones, roughly 85% of them detected once, and 18% sits in the top ten. Sequencing was performed on PBMCs or T cells enriched from blood (not recorded which). The source is a middle-aged man who had recovered from COVID-19.

The chain joins TRBV28 to TRBJ1-6; 9 bases are a match to TRBD1. In germline, CDR1 is MDHEN, CDR2 SYDVKM. Trimming removed 6 bases from V and 5 bases from J; junction bases left unmatched: 2. The CDR3 is 14 amino acids. The CDR3 DNA sequence: TGTGCCAGCAGGGGGGACAGGGATAATTCACCCCTCCACTTT. Amino acid sequence: CASRGDRDNSPLHF. Complete variable domain (other parts from reference TRBV28 and TRBJ1-6): DVKVTQSSRYLVKRTGEKVFLECVQDMDHENMFWYRQDPGLGLRLIYFSYDVKMKEKGDIPEGYSVSREKKERFSLILESASTNQTSMYLCASRGDRDNSPLHFGNGTRLTVT.

This clone showed up just once. The chain combines TRBV20-1 with TRBJ2-5; D unresolved. V lost 5 bases to trimming and J lost 6 bases, with 7 bases between them. This CDR3 region has 10 residues. CDR1 and CDR2 from the germline V gene are DFQATT and SNEGSKA (reference sequence). CDR3: CSAGHQTQYF. CDR3 DNA: TGCAGTGCTGGGCACCAGACCCAGTACTTC.

The rearrangement links TRBV18 to TRBJ2-2, with 7 bases identical to TRBD2. The CDR3 extends over 18 amino acids. V was pared by 3 bases and J by 3 bases, with 13 bases of the junction left unmatched. Germline CDR1 and CDR2: KGHSH and LQKENI. CDR3 nucleotide sequence: TGTGCCAGCTCACCCCCGCCCAGCGGGACTTGGGACACCGGGGAGCTGTTTTTT. This codes for CASSPPPSGTWDTGELFF.

The V and J genes are TRBV10-3 and TRBJ2-5; TRBD2 aligns across 14 bases. Germline CDR1 and CDR2: ENHRY and SYGVKD. The V and J ends lost 10 bases and 4 bases, in that order; junction bases with no gene match: 11. The CDR3 loop spans 16 amino acids. The CDR3 bases are TGTGCCACCAGGGGGACTAGCGGGAGAGGGGGAGAGACCCAGTACTTC. Translated: CATRGTSGRGGETQYF.

The chain joins TRBV7-2 to TRBJ1-2; TRBD1 agrees at 8 bases. Trimming at V came to 8 bases and at J to 5 bases, leaving 13 bases not matched to a gene. The germline V gene encodes CDR1 SGHTA and CDR2 FQGNSA. CDR3 length: 15 amino acids. DNA of the CDR3: TGTGCCAGCGGCCTCTCAGGGGGCGCGGGGTATGGCTACACCTTC. It codes for CASGLSGGAGYGYTF.

This rearrangement joins TRBV18 to TRBJ2-6; D is unclear. Germline-derived CDR1 and CDR2 are KGHSH and LQKENI. This CDR3 spans 15 amino acids. Trimming removed 2 bases from V and 0 bases from J, with 5 bases in between. Written as DNA, the CDR3 is TGTGCCAGCTCACCAGCGATCTCTGGGGCCAACGTCCTGACTTTC. Encoded protein: CASSPAISGANVLTF. The variable domain in full, with the rest retrieved from reference TRBV18 and TRBJ2-6, is NAGVMQNPRHLVRRRGQEARLRCSPMKGHSHVYWYRQLPEEGLKFMVYLQKENIIDESGMPKERFSAEFPKEGPSILRIQQVVRGDSAAYFCASSPAISGANVLTFGAGSRLTVL.

The V and J genes are TRBV5-1 and TRBJ2-1, with D hard to call. The CDR3 has 12 amino acids. V lost 4 bases, J lost 6 bases, and 8 bases lay in between. Looked up from germline, CDR1 is SGHRS and CDR2 is YFSETQ. The CDR3 nucleotides read TGCGCCAGCAGCCTCCCCTCCAATGAGCAGTTCTTC. Residues: CASSLPSNEQFF.

The gene calls are TRBV5-4 and TRBJ2-7, with TRBD2 matching over 8 bases. The CDR3 extends over 15 amino acids. Looked up from germline, CDR1 is SGHNT and CDR2 is YYREEE (reference sequence). V lost 3 bases to trimming and J lost 2 bases; unmatched junction nucleotides: 7. The CDR3 sequence: CASSSTQRGPYEQYF. CDR3 coding DNA: TGTGCCAGCAGCTCAACTCAGCGGGGGCCCTACGAGCAGTACTTC.

This clone was counted a few times. The chain links TRBV29-1 to TRBJ2-1, with D possibly TRBD2 on 6 matching bases. The ends were cut back, 0 bases at V and 3 bases at J, with 12 bases in the middle. CDR1 is SQVTM and CDR2 is ANQGSEA in the germline V gene. The CDR3 covers 15 residues. The chain's CDR3 is CSVEEVDYDYNEQFF. The CDR3 DNA is TGCAGCGTTGAAGAAGTGGACTATGACTACAATGAGCAGTTCTTC.

The V call is TRBV7-2, the J call TRBJ2-3, with TRBD2 matching over 11 bases. The length of the CDR3 is 16 residues. V dropped 4 bases and J dropped 2; count of bases not matched to a gene: 5. Per the germline V gene, CDR1 is SGHTA and CDR2 is FQGNSA. CDR3 loop: CASSSRLAGPTDTQYF. The CDR3 coding sequence is TGTGCCAGCAGCTCCCGACTAGCGGGACCCACAGATACGCAGTATTTT. Using reference TRBV7-2 and TRBJ2-3 for the parts outside the CDR3, the full variable domain is GAGVSQSPSNKVTEKGKDVELRCDPISGHTALYWYRQSLGQGLEFLIYFQGNSAPDKSGLPSDRFSAERTGGSVSTLTIQRTQQEDSAVYLCASSSRLAGPTDTQYFGPGTRLTVL.

V and J are TRBV18 and TRBJ2-2, with 7 bases matching TRBD1. V shed 6 bases, J shed 8 bases, and the junction held 9 bases outside the gene matches. CDR1 is KGHSH, CDR2 LQKENI, per germline. The CDR3 sequence is 14 residues long. The CDR3 sequence is CASSADRVRGELFF. The CDR3 DNA is TGTGCCAGCTCCGCCGACAGGGTCCGTGGGGAGCTGTTTTTT.

The genes are TRBV13 and TRBJ1-5; perhaps TRBD1 as D (5 bases). The CDR3 has 15 amino acids. In germline, CDR1 is PRHDT, CDR2 FYEKMQ (reference sequence). Trimming stripped 0 bases from V and 2 bases from J, with 8 bases between. CDR3 in DNA: TGTGCCAGCAGCTTAGGCCAGGGTGGCAATCAGCCCCAGCATTTT. Translation gives CASSLGQGGNQPQHF. Based on the CDR3 plus reference TRBV13 and TRBJ1-5, the full variable domain is AAGVIQSPRHLIKEKRETATLKCYPIPRHDTVYWYQQGPGQDPQFLISFYEKMQSDKGSIPDRFSAQQFSDYHSELNMSSLELGDSALYFCASSLGQGGNQPQHFGDGTRLSIL.

This chain joins TRBV3-1 (or the pseudogene TRBV3-2) and TRBJ2-5; a weak D match, TRBD1 (5 bases). Trimming took 4 bases from V and 4 from J, leaving 10 bases between them. The CDR3 has 13 amino acids. The germline V gene encodes CDR1 LGHDT and CDR2 YNNKEL (reference sequence). CDR3 bases: TGTGCCAGCAGCCCTAGGGGCGGAGAGACCCAGTACTTC. It is translated as CASSPRGGETQYF.

The chain uses TRBV5-4 and TRBJ1-4; the match to TRBD1 covers 7 bases. The CDR3 has 15 residues. The V segment lost 7 bases and the J segment 5 bases; nucleotides outside the gene matches: 11. Germline V gives CDR1 SGHNT, CDR2 YYREEE (reference sequence). CDR3 region: CASGLRTGQNEKLFF. The CDR3 nucleotides read TGTGCCAGCGGCCTTAGGACAGGTCAAAATGAAAAACTGTTTTTT.

This sequence joins TRBV11-2 and TRBJ1-1; D is possibly TRBD1 (6 bases). There are 16 residues in the CDR3. V was shortened by 1 base and J by 5 bases, with 17 bases between the two germline ends. Germline V lookup: CDR1 SGHAT, CDR2 FQNNGV. CDR3 DNA: TGTGCCAGCAGCTTAGGCCGCGGACAGTACAAGACTGAAGCTTTCTTT. Protein product: CASSLGRGQYKTEAFF.

This clone was found a few times. The chain carries TRBV9 and TRBJ1-2, with no clear D. CDR1 SGDLS and CDR2 YYNGEE come from the germline V gene. V gave up 3 bases and J gave up 2 bases, with 14 bases separating them. There are 15 residues in the CDR3. CDR3 bases: TGTGCCAGCAGCGGAATAAGGGAGTCGAACTATGGCTACACCTTC. Translating gives CASSGIRESNYGYTF.

V is TRBV6-1 and J is TRBJ1-5; 7 nucleotides align to TRBD1. The CDR3 is made up of 17 amino acids. Germline lookup yields CDR1 MNHNS and CDR2 SASEGT. After removal of 0 bases from V and 6 bases from J, the junction contained 11 bases not matched to a gene. The CDR3 bases are TGTGCCAGCAGTGAAGCAACAGGGGACGTCGCAAGTCAGCCCCAGCATTTT. It is translated as CASSEATGDVASQPQHF.

The CDR3 DNA follows: TGTGCCAGCAGTCTCGGGATTGCTAATTCACCCCTCCACTTT. It translates to CASSLGIANSPLHF. V gene TRBV19 combines with J gene TRBJ1-6; D is unresolved. Germline CDR1 and CDR2: LNHDA and SQIVND (reference sequence). Trimming cost V 9 bases and J 6 bases, with 15 bases left between them. This CDR3 is built from 14 residues.

This rearrangement joins TRBV4-3 to TRBJ2-3; 10 nucleotides match TRBD2. Germline V gene data show CDR1 as LGHNA and CDR2 as YSLEER. V dropped 0 bases and J dropped 8; count of bases not matched to a gene: 11. The CDR3 consists of 17 residues. The CDR3 spells CASSQEQTSGLVGTQYF. The CDR3 DNA reads as TGCGCCAGCAGCCAAGAACAGACTAGCGGGTTGGTTGGTACGCAGTATTTT.

To note about this clone: The junction and the germline gene differ at one end; a read error may be behind it. This sequence joins TRBV7-7 and TRBJ2-7; tentatively, D is TRBD1 (5 bases). Germline V gives CDR1 SSHAT, CDR2 FNYEAQ (reference sequence). The CDR3 spans 14 residues. The CDR3 reads CASSLGPFHYEQYF. CDR3 coding DNA: TGTGCTAGCAGCTTGGGGCCCTTCCACTACGAGCAGTACTTC.